One and the same sample provided the 2 T cell receptor beta chains below, sequenced in a study of CD8 T cells in ankylosing spondylitis. TCRdb used MiXCR to reprocess the 5' RACE reads, holding one entry per CDR3 protein. The data contain 40,000 or so distinct CDR3 sequences, 2.5% to 3% of them singletons. Specimen: blood, either unsorted or a sorted T cell fraction (not recorded which). The source is a male donor with ankylosing spondylitis or in good health (not recorded which).

This clonotype was detected ten times or more. The V and J genes are TRBV9 and TRBJ2-1; possibly TRBD2 for D (5 bases). The germline V and J ends were trimmed by 0 bases and 0 bases, with 10 bases remaining between them. The CDR3 spans 16 residues. Germline V gene data show CDR1 as SGDLS and CDR2 as YYNGEE. The CDR3 nucleotides are TGTGCCAGCAGCGTAGCCGGCGGGTACTCCTACAATGAGCAGTTCTTC. Translated: CASSVAGGYSYNEQFF.

This clonotype appeared many times. In DNA form, the CDR3 reads TGTGCCAGCAGCGTAGTGGCAGGTCCCCAAGAGACCCAGTACTTC. Protein product: CASSVVAGPQETQYF. The chain is built from TRBV9 and TRBJ2-5; no definite D call. V was shortened by 0 bases and J by 1 base, with 10 bases between the two germline ends. Germline V gene sequence: CDR1 SGDLS, CDR2 YYNGEE. CDR3 length equals 15 residues.